This TCR beta chain was sequenced for a study of cytomegalovirus exposure and HLA in healthy donors. Notes on the study in general: Several V segments, TRBV6-2 and TRBV6-3 among them, could not be told apart and were dropped.

The CDR3 length is 17 residues. CDR1 and CDR2 from the germline V gene are SGHVS and FQNEAQ. Trimming removed 0 bases at V and 0 bases at J, with 15 bases between. Note on this clone: Antigen unknown.

This PCR relied on a set of 60 Vbeta primers and 13 Jbeta primers. Here immunoSEQ multiplex PCR was the method, and the copy in TCRdb shows in-frame clones only, minus some. The sample contains roughly 150,000 clones, about 72% of which appear only once. Sequencing was done on a sample of PBMCs. The clonotype was recovered from a man aged 40-55 years in good health and CMV-seronegative. The chain links TRBV7-8 to TRBJ2-7; a possible D gene is TRBD1 (6 bases). Written as DNA, the CDR3 is TGTGCCAGCAGCTTAGCTGTTCAGGGGACATACTCCTACGAGCAGTACTTC. Translated, it gives CASSLAVQGTYSYEQYF. The variable domain in full, completed from reference TRBV7-8 and TRBJ2-7, reads GAGVSQSPRYKVAKRGQDVALRCDPISGHVSLFWYQQALGQGPEFLTYFQNEAQLDKSGLPSDRFFAERPEGSVSTLKIQRTQQEDSAVYLCASSLAVQGTYSYEQYFGPGTRLTVT.